One and the same sample provided the 13 T cell receptor beta chains below, sequenced in a study of blood T cells in healthy people across ages. Together with a sample-barcoded 5' primer, a J-beta primer mix was included in a second PCR lasting about 7 to 11 cycles. A single record per CDR3 protein comes from TCRdb applying MiXCR to the 5' RACE reads. The table lists more than 800,000 distinct CDR3 sequences, under 30% of them singletons. The sample comprised blood. The receptors here all came from a woman over 75 in good health.

This clonotype was observed at least ten times. This CDR3 is CSAPLGTSGKNIQYF. The CDR3 region has the DNA TGCAGTGCCCCATTAGGGACTAGCGGAAAAAACATTCAGTACTTC. The V and J genes are TRBV20-1 and TRBJ2-4; TRBD2 agrees at 11 bases. The CDR3 is 15 residues long. CDR1 and CDR2 (germline): DFQATT, SNEGSKA (reference sequence). Trimming took 6 bases from V and 4 from J; bases not matched to a gene: 8.

Comments on this clonotype: At one end, the junction sequence differs from germline, possibly due to a read error. The chain is built from TRBV6-2 or TRBV6-3 and TRBJ1-1; D uncertain. Germline lookup yields CDR1 MNHEY and CDR2 SVGEGT. The CDR3 has 14 amino acids. CDR3 region: CVSRPPVSGTEAFF. In nucleotides, the CDR3 is TGTGTCAGCAGACCCCCCGTCAGCGGTACTGAAGCTTTCTTT.

As regards this clonotype: One end of the junction fails to match germline, which may point to a read error. The chain uses TRBV2 and TRBJ1-6, with 7 positions matching TRBD1. Germline lookup yields CDR1 SNHLY and CDR2 FYNNEI. The length of the CDR3 is 14 residues. CDR3: CASSNGQANSPPHF. The CDR3 nucleotides are TGTGCCAGCAGCAATGGACAGGCCAATTCACCCCCCCACTTT.

There are a few counts of this clonotype. The V call is TRBV15, the J call TRBJ2-2, with D uncertain. The V and J ends lost 0 bases and 4 bases respectively, with 6 bases between them. Germline V gives CDR1 LNHNV, CDR2 YYDKDF (reference sequence). CDR3 size: 14 residues. This CDR3 reads CATSRDLGTGELFF. CDR3 bases: TGTGCCACCAGCAGAGATCTTGGCACCGGGGAGCTGTTTTTT.

This clonotype was seen many times. The J gene is TRBJ2-3, the V gene TRBV20-1; D call uncertain. The ends were cut back, 3 bases at V and 7 bases at J, with 8 bases in the middle. The CDR3 totals 11 residues. Per the germline V gene, CDR1 is DFQATT and CDR2 is SNEGSKA (reference sequence). The DNA for the CDR3 is TGCAGTGCTAGCGACGCGAATACGCAGTATTTT. It translates to CSASDANTQYF.

Points on this clonotype: This sequence may be a read error, since a much larger clone differs from it by one base. The chain couples TRBV7-8 to TRBJ2-1; no clear D. Germline V gene lookup returns CDR1 SGHVS and CDR2 FQNEAQ. This CDR3 contains 15 residues. For the CDR3, the DNA is TGTGCCAGCAGCTTAGTTCTGACCTTCTACAATGGGCAGTTCTTC. It codes for CASSLVLTFYNGQFF.

This clonotype was found many times. This chain joins TRBV20-1 and TRBJ2-6; D is possibly TRBD1 (5 bases). This CDR3 has 15 residues. The germline V gene encodes CDR1 DFQATT and CDR2 SNEGSKA (reference sequence). The ends were cut back, 3 bases at V and 1 base at J, with 10 bases in the middle. The CDR3 region has the DNA TGCAGTGCTAGGGGCAGGGATTCTGGGGCCAACGTCCTGACTTTC. Translating it yields CSARGRDSGANVLTF.

V and J are TRBV12-3 or TRBV12-4 and TRBJ2-1; D not resolved. V was clipped by 6 bases and J by 13 bases, with 16 bases between them. The CDR3 contains 12 residues. The CDR3 DNA reads as TGTGCCAGCAGCTCCCAGTTGCTACGACAGTTCTTC. Translation gives CASSSQLLRQFF.

This clonotype was seen many times. This sequence joins TRBV5-1 and TRBJ2-7, with 9 bases lining up with TRBD2. Looked up from germline, CDR1 is SGHRS and CDR2 is YFSETQ. The CDR3 sequence is 18 residues long. J lost 2 bases, V lost 2 bases, and 14 bases had no gene match. This CDR3 reads CASSFMPGGSGGTYEQYF. DNA for the CDR3: TGCGCCAGCAGCTTTATGCCCGGAGGAAGCGGGGGGACCTACGAGCAGTACTTC.

This clonotype came up many times. The chain couples TRBV7-2 to TRBJ2-3, with 9 bases aligning to TRBD1. Per the germline V gene, CDR1 is SGHTA and CDR2 is FQGNSA. Trimming cost V 5 bases and J 0 bases; bases outside gene matches: 6. This CDR3 has 16 residues. The CDR3, as DNA: TGTGCCAGCAGCCTTTCCGGGACAGGGAGCACAGATACGCAGTATTTT. Translated, it gives CASSLSGTGSTDTQYF.

The rearrangement uses TRBV2 and TRBJ2-1, with 10 bases fitting TRBD2. Germline V lookup: CDR1 SNHLY, CDR2 FYNNEI. This CDR3 comprises 14 residues. V lost 4 bases and J lost 8; bases outside the gene matches: 5. The CDR3 DNA is TGTGCCAGCAGTGCGGGTCTAGCGGGGGATGAGCAGTTCTTC. Amino acid sequence: CASSAGLAGDEQFF.

The J gene is TRBJ2-3, the V gene TRBV11-2, with 9 bases matching TRBD2. From germline, CDR1 is SGHAT and CDR2 FQNNGV. The trim removed 1 base at V and 8 bases at J, leaving 16 bases unmatched. The CDR3 has 18 amino acids. The CDR3 reads CASSLAQGVAGERGTQYF. The CDR3, as DNA: TGTGCCAGCAGCTTAGCTCAGGGGGTAGCGGGGGAGAGAGGTACGCAGTATTTT. Supplemented by reference TRBV11-2 and TRBJ2-3, the full variable domain reads EAGVAQSPRYKIIEKRQSVAFWCNPISGHATLYWYQQILGQGPKLLIQFQNNGVVDDSQLPKDRFSAERLKGVDSTLKIQPAKLEDSAVYLCASSLAQGVAGERGTQYFGPGTRLTVL.

This clonotype was recorded many times. The chain joins TRBV28 to TRBJ2-5; D is undetermined. CDR1 MDHEN and CDR2 SYDVKM come from the germline V gene. The V gene lost 10 bases and the J gene lost 2 bases, with 8 bases spanning the gap. The CDR3 sequence is 11 residues long. DNA of the CDR3: TGTGCCATCGGGCTGCAAGAGACCCAGTACTTC. This gives the protein CAIGLQETQYF. The full variable domain, in which reference TRBV28 and TRBJ2-5 provide the parts outside the CDR3, is DVKVTQSSRYLVKRTGEKVFLECVQDMDHENMFWYRQDPGLGLRLIYFSYDVKMKEKGDIPEGYSVSREKKERFSLILESASTNQTSMYLCAIGLQETQYFGPGTRLLVL.